Sequencing of this TCR beta chain was carried out in a study of T cell changes during pregnancy in multiple sclerosis. Produced via immunoSEQ multiplex PCR; TCRdb's table is partial and in-frame only. This table holds more than 35,000 clones, about 87% found once. Trimming stripped 0 bases from V and 2 bases from J, with 13 bases between. The CDR3 contains 16 residues. CDR1 and CDR2 (germline): ENHRY, SYGVKD. The chain recombines TRBV10-3 with TRBJ1-2; possibly TRBD1 for D (6 bases). Specimen: CD4+ T cells from peripheral blood mononuclear cells, collected before pregnancy. The sequence derives from a female donor with multiple sclerosis, enrolled in a pregnancy study. The CDR3 is CAISESSWTANYGYTF. As DNA, the CDR3 is TGTGCCATCAGTGAGTCGAGTTGGACAGCCAACTATGGCTACACCTTC.